This T cell receptor beta chain appears in the sequencing data of a study of blood T cell repertoires in COVID-19. The wider study: Specimens from acute and convalescent COVID-19 originated in the United States, Italy and Spain.

A note on this clone: An end of the junction differs from the germline gene, which may be a read error.

Authors' analysis steps: Reference gene primers were amplified, and this amplification served to estimate nucleated cell counts. Method: immunoSEQ multiplex PCR; TCRdb's copy keeps in-frame clones and lacks some. V and J calls and clone size follow that table, whereas D and trimming were derived from the DNA. The table has some 260,000 clones, over 75% seen once. The germline CDR1 and CDR2 sequences are MNHEY and SVGAGI. This CDR3 region has 13 residues. Followed longitudinally, the Seattle patients had been enrolled during active infection. This chain joins TRBV6-5 and TRBJ2-7, with D possibly matching TRBD1 (5 bases). Material: peripheral blood. This sequence originates from a woman in her seventies with COVID-19, enrolled during active disease. CDR3 DNA: TGTGCCGGCAGCCCCTTAGCAGGGAACGAGCAGTACTTC. Translating gives CAGSPLAGNEQYF.